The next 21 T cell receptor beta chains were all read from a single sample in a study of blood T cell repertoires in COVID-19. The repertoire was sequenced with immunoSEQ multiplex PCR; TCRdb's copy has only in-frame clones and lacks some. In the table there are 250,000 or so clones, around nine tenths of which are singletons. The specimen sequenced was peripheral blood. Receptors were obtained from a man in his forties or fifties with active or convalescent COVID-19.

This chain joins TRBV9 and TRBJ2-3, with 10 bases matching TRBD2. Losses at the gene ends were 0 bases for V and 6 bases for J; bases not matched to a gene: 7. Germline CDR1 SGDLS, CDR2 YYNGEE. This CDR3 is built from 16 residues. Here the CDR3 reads CASSVGPSGSRDTQYF. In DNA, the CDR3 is TGTGCCAGCAGCGTAGGTCCTAGCGGGAGTAGGGATACGCAGTATTTT.

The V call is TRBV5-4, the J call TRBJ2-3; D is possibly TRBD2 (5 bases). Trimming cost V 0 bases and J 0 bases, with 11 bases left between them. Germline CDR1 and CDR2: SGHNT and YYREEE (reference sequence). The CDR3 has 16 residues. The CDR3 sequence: CASSLGTLTSTDTQYF. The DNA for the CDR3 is TGTGCCAGCAGCTTGGGGACTTTGACTAGCACAGATACGCAGTATTTT.

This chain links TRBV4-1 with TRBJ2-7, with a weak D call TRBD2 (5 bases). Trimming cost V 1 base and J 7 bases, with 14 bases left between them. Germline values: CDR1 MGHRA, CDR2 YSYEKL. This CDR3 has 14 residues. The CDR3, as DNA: TGCGCCAGCAGCCAAGCTAGCTCGGTTTTGGAGCAGTACTTC. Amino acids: CASSQASSVLEQYF.

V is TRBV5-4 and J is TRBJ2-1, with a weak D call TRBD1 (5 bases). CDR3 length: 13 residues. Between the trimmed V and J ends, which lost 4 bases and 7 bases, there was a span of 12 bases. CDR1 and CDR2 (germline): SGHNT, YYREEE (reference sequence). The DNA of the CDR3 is TGTGCCAGCAGCATAAATCAGGGTAATGAGCAGTTCTTC. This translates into CASSINQGNEQFF.

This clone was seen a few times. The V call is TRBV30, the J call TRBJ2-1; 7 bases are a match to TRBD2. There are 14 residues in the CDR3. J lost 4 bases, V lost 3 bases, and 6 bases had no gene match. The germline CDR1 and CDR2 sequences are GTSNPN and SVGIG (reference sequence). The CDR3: CAWRGGGPYNEQFF. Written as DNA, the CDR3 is TGTGCCTGGAGGGGGGGAGGGCCGTACAATGAGCAGTTCTTC.

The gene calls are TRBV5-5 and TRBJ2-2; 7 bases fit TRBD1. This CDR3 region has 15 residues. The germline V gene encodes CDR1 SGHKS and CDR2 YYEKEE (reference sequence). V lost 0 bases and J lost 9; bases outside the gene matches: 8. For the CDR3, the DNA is TGTGCCAGCAGCTTGGGGGACAGTAATATTCGGGAGCTGTTTTTT. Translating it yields CASSLGDSNIRELFF.

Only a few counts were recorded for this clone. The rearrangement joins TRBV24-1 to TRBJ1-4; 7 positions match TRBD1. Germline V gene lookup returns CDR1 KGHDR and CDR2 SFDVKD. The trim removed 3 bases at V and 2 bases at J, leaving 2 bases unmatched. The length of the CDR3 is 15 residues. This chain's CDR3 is CATSDPQGTNEKLFF. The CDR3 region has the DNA TGTGCCACCAGTGATCCACAGGGGACTAATGAAAAACTGTTTTTT.

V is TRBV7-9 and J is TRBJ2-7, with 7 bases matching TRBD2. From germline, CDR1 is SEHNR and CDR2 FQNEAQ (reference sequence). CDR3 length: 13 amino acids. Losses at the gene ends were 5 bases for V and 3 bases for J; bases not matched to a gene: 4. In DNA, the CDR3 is TGTGCCAGCAGCCCCACGGGGGGCTACGAGCAGTACTTC. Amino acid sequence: CASSPTGGYEQYF.

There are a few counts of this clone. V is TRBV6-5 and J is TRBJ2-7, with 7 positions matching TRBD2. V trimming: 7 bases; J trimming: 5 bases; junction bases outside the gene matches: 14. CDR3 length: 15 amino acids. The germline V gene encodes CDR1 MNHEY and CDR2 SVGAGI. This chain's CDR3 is CASNAETGGTHEQYF. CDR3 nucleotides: TGTGCCAGCAACGCCGAGACGGGGGGAACCCACGAGCAGTACTTC.

CDR3 nucleotide sequence: TGTGCCAGCAGCCCTCAACCGGGACAGGGAGGCGGTAAGCAGTTCTTC. Encoded protein: CASSPQPGQGGGKQFF. V gene TRBV7-3 combines with J gene TRBJ2-1, with 9 bases aligning to TRBD1. The V segment lost 5 bases and the J segment 11 bases; nucleotides outside the gene matches: 16. Germline values: CDR1 SGHTA, CDR2 FQGTGA. This CDR3 region has 16 residues.

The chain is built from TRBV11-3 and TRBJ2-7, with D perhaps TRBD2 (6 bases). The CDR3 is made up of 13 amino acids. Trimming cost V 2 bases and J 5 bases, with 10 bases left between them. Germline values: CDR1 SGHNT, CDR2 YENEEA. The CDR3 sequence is CASSLMGGDEQYF. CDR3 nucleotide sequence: TGTGCCAGCAGCTTAATGGGAGGTGACGAGCAGTACTTC.

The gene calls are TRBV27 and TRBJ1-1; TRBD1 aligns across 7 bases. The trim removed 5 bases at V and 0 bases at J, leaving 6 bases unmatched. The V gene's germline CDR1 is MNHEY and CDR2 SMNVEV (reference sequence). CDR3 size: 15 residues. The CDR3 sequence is CASSPGTVMNTEAFF. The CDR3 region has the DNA TGTGCCAGCAGTCCCGGGACAGTAATGAACACTGAAGCTTTCTTT.

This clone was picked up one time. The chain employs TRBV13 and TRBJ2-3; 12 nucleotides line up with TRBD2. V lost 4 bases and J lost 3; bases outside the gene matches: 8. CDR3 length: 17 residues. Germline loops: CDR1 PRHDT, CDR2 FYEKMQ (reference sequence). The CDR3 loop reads CASSSRLAGGQTDTQYF. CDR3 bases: TGTGCCAGCAGCTCGCGGCTAGCGGGGGGGCAAACAGATACGCAGTATTTT.

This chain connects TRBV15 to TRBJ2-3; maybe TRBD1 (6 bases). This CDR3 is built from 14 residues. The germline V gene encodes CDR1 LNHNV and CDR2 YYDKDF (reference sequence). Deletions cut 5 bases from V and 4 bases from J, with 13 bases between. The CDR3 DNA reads TGTGCCACCAGCTATGAGGGGGTGGCAGATACGCAGTATTTT. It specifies CATSYEGVADTQYF. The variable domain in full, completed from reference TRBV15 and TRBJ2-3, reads DAMVIQNPRYQVTQFGKPVTLSCSQTLNHNVMYWYQQKSSQAPKLLFHYYDKDFNNEADTPDNFQSRRPNTSFCFLDIRSPGLGDTAMYLCATSYEGVADTQYFGPGTRLTVL.

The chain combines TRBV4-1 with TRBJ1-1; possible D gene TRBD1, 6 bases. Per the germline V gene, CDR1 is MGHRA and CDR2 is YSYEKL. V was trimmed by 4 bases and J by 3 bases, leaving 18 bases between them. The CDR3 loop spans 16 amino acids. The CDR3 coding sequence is TGCGCCAGCAGCCTCGAGCAGGGGACATGGGACACTGAAGCTTTCTTT. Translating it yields CASSLEQGTWDTEAFF.

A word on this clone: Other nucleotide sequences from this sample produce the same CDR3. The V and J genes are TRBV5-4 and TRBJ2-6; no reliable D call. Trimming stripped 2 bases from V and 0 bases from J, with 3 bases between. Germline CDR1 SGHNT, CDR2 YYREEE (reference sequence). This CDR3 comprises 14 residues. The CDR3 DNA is TGTGCCAGCAGCTTATACTCTGGGGCCAACGTCCTGACTTTC. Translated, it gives CASSLYSGANVLTF.

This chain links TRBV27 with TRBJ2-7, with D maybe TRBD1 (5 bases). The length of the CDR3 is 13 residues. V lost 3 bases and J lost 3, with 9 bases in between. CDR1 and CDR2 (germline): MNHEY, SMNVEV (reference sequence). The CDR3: CASSLEGVYEQYF. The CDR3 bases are TGTGCCAGCAGTTTGGAAGGGGTCTACGAGCAGTACTTC.

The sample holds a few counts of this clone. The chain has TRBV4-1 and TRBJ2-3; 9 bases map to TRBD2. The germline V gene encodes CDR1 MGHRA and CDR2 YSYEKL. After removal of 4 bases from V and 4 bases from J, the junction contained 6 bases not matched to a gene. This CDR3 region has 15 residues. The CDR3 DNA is TGCGCCAGCAGCCCGGGACTAGCATCCGCAGATACGCAGTATTTT. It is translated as CASSPGLASADTQYF.

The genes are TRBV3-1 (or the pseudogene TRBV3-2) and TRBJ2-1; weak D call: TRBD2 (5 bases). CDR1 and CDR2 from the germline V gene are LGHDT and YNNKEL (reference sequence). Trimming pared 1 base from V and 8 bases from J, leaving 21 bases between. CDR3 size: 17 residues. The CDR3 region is CASSQVLPERVQDEQFF. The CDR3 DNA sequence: TGTGCCAGCAGCCAAGTCCTTCCTGAGAGGGTTCAAGATGAGCAGTTCTTC.

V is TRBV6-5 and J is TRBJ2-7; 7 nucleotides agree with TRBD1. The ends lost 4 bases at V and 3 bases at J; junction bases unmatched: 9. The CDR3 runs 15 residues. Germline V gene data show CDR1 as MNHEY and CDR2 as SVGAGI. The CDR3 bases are TGTGCCAGCAGTTTTTCGAGACAGGGTGACTACGAGCAGTACTTC. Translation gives CASSFSRQGDYEQYF.

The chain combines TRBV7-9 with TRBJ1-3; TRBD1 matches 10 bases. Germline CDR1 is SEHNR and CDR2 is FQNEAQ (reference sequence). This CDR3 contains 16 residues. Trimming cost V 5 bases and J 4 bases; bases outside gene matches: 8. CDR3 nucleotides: TGTGCCAGCAGCGCCCCGGGACAGGGGTTCGGAAACACCATATATTTT. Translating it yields CASSAPGQGFGNTIYF.